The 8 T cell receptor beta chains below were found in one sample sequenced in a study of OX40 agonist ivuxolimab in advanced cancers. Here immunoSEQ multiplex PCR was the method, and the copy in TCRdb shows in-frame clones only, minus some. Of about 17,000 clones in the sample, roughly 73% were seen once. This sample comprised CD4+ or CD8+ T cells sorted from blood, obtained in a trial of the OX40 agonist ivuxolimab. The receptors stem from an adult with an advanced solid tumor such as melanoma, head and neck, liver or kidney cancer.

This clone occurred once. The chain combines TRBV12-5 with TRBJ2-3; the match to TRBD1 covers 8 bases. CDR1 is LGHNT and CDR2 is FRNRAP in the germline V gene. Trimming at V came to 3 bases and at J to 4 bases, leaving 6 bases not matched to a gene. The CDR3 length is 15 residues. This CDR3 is CASGFVRGQPDTQYF. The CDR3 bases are TGTGCTAGTGGTTTTGTCAGGGGGCAGCCAGATACGCAGTATTTT. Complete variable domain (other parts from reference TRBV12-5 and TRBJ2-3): DARVTQTPRHKVTEMGQEVTMRCQPILGHNTVFWYRQTMMQGLELLAYFRNRAPLDDSGMPKDRFSAEMPDATLATLKIQPSEPRDSAVYFCASGFVRGQPDTQYFGPGTRLTVL.

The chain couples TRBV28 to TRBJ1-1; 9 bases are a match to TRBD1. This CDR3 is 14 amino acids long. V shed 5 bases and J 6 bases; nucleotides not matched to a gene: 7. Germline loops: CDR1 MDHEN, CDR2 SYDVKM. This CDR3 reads CASSTTGGSAEAFF. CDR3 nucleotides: TGTGCCAGCAGTACAACAGGGGGCAGCGCTGAAGCTTTCTTT.

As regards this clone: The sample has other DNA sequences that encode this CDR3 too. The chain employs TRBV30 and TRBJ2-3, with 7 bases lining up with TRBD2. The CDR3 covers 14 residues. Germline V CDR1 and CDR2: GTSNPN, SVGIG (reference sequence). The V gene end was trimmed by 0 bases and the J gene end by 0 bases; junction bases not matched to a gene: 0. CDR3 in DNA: TGTGCCTGGAGTGTTAGCGGGAGCACAGATACGCAGTATTTT. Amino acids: CAWSVSGSTDTQYF.

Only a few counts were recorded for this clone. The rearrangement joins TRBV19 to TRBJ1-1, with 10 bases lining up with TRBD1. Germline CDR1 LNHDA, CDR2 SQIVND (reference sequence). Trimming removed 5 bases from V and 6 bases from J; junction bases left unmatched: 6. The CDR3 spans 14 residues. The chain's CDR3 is CASSSATGGPEAFF. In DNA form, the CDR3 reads TGTGCCAGTAGTTCAGCGACAGGGGGCCCTGAAGCTTTCTTT.

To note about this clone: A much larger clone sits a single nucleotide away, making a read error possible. This CDR3 reads CASSVETGVTGELFF. The CDR3 DNA reads TGTGCCAGCAGCGTAGAGACAGGGGTCACCGGGGAGCTGTTTTTT. The chain uses TRBV9 and TRBJ2-2; TRBD1 aligns across 8 bases. The CDR3 sequence is 15 residues long. Germline V gene sequence: CDR1 SGDLS, CDR2 YYNGEE. Unmatched junction bases numbered 2, after V lost 0 bases and J lost 4 bases.

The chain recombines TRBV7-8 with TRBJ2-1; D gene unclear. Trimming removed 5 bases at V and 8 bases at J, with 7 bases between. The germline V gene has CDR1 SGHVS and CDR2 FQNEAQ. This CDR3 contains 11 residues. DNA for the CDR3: TGTGCCAGCAGCCCCAGCGATGAGCAGTTCTTC. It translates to CASSPSDEQFF. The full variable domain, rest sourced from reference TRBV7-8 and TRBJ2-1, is GAGVSQSPRYKVAKRGQDVALRCDPISGHVSLFWYQQALGQGPEFLTYFQNEAQLDKSGLPSDRFFAERPEGSVSTLKIQRTQQEDSAVYLCASSPSDEQFFGPGTRLTVL.

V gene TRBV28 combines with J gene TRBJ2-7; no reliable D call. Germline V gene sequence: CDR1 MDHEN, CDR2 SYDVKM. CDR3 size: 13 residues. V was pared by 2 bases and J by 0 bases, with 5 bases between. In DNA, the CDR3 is TGTGCCAGCAGTTTAGGTAGCTCCTACGAGCAGTACTTC. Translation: CASSLGSSYEQYF.

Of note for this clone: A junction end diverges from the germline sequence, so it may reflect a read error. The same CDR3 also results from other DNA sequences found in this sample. CDR3 in DNA: TGTGCCAGTAGTATAGGTGAGGGGTACTATGGCTACACTTTC. As protein: CASSIGEGYYGYTF. V gene TRBV19 combines with J gene TRBJ1-2; possibly TRBD1 for D (5 bases). CDR1 and CDR2 (germline): LNHDA, SQIVND (reference sequence). There are 14 residues in the CDR3.